This TCR beta chain was documented in a study of regulatory T cells in long-lasting Graves disease. Study-wide results and limits: Persistent Graves' patients showed reduced TCR diversity versus newly diagnosed patients.

Time point indicated: newly diagnosed GD, antithyroid drugs for less than 3 months. RNA extracted from PBMCs served as the sequencing template. Of note for this clonotype: Its target is unknown.

For TCR beta, libraries came from iRepertoire HTBI primers and Arm-PCR of CDR3 regions. MiXCR was run by TCRdb on the multiplex PCR reads, yielding one entry per CDR3 protein. Here the sample spans over 400,000 distinct CDR3 sequences, around 15% being singletons. The ends lost 6 bases at V and 8 bases at J; junction bases unmatched: 10. Germline values: CDR1 PRHDT, CDR2 FYEKMQ (reference sequence). There are 16 residues in the CDR3. The sample was also linked to a second study, of T cells in Graves' hyperthyroidism and ophthalmopathy. That paper adds: Most expanded thyroid clonotypes above 0.001 also appeared in blood.

This chain joins TRBV13 and TRBJ2-1; 13 nucleotides align to TRBD2. The TCR sequence derives from a woman aged 45-65 years with Graves disease. The material sequenced was peripheral blood mononuclear cells (PBMCs), taken at new diagnosis, from a patient treated with antithyroid drugs. The CDR3 bases are TGTGCCAGCAGTTTATTCGGGACTAGCGGGACGTATGAGCAGTTCTTC. Its translation: CASSLFGTSGTYEQFF.